Following are 6 T cell receptor beta chains from one sample sequenced in a study of T-cell memory formation after mild COVID-19 (dated by TCRdb to the early 2020s). The protocol used for the library was 5' RACE. TCRdb shows the sequencer as Illumina NovaSeq 6000. In TCRdb, the public reads were trimmed at Q25 with fastp and aligned with MiXCR, with productive beta chains retained. Duplicate CDR3 protein sequences are folded into a single record with the most common DNA and genes. This sample is represented by approximately 580,000 distinct CDR3 sequences; roughly 20% of them were singletons. The ten largest account for about 12% of the sample. The material sequenced was PBMCs or a T cell subset sorted from them (not recorded which). These receptors were collected from an adult woman who had mild COVID-19 (a few samples of this study predate the infection). The sample titles of this study are shuffled in the database, so cell type and time point are left out; the donor was told from shared clones.

This clonotype has a handful of counts. The rearrangement links TRBV11-1 to TRBJ2-1, with D possibly being TRBD2 (7 bases). The CDR3 extends over 15 amino acids. Trimming stripped 1 base from V and 7 bases from J, with 14 bases between. CDR1 is SGHAT and CDR2 is FQDESV in the germline V gene (reference sequence). The CDR3 is CASSLVGGGRNEQFF. Here the CDR3 DNA reads TGTGCCAGCAGCTTAGTAGGGGGGGGTCGGAATGAGCAGTTCTTC.

The CDR3 is CAINRDREDTQYF. CDR3 DNA sequence: TGTGCCATCAATCGGGACAGGGAAGATACGCAGTATTTT. The chain joins TRBV10-3 to TRBJ2-3; 9 nucleotides match TRBD1. The CDR3 consists of 13 residues. Germline CDR1 ENHRY, CDR2 SYGVKD. V dropped 7 bases and J dropped 5; count of bases not matched to a gene: 4.

This clonotype was observed a few times. This sequence joins TRBV5-1 and TRBJ2-3; a weak D match, TRBD2 (6 bases). Trimming took 3 bases from V and 3 from J, leaving 17 bases between them. The CDR3 has 16 residues. Germline values: CDR1 SGHRS, CDR2 YFSETQ. The CDR3 spells CASSYDSRGMTDTQYF. CDR3 bases: TGCGCCAGCAGCTACGACAGCCGGGGGATGACAGATACGCAGTATTTT.

Only a few counts were recorded for this clonotype. J is TRBJ1-2 and V is TRBV27; tentative D call: TRBD1 (6 bases). Trimming took off 0 bases at V and 8 bases at J, with 13 bases between the two ends. The length of the CDR3 is 14 residues. CDR1 is MNHEY, CDR2 SMNVEV, per germline (reference sequence). CDR3 protein: CASSLSRTGYGYTF. The CDR3 nucleotides are TGTGCCAGCAGTTTATCGAGAACAGGGTACGGCTACACCTTC.

The rearrangement joins TRBV4-1 to TRBJ1-5, with 7 bases lining up with TRBD1. With V trimmed by 1 base and J by 6 bases, 3 bases remained unmatched. This CDR3 has 14 residues. Per germline, CDR1 MGHRA and CDR2 YSYEKL. The CDR3 DNA follows: TGCGCCAGCAGCCAAGTCGACAGGGTTCAGCCCCAGCATTTT. This codes for CASSQVDRVQPQHF.

A few counts support this clonotype. The rearrangement joins TRBV27 to TRBJ1-4; perhaps TRBD1 as D (5 bases). V lost 4 bases, J lost 7 bases, and 16 bases lay in between. Germline V gives CDR1 MNHEY, CDR2 SMNVEV (reference sequence). The length of the CDR3 is 15 residues. The CDR3 coding sequence is TGTGCCAGCAGTTCCCCGACAGAATATGGTGAAAAACTGTTTTTT. Translating gives CASSSPTEYGEKLFF.